This TCR beta chain was captured in a study of T cell responses to AZD1222 COVID-19 vaccine. Findings and limits, study-wide: It should be noted that donors were predominantly white British and more often female, and clonal diversity was possibly underestimated. Spike was spanned by vaccine-associated CD4 TCRs, with dominance at 160-218 and 743-854.

Assay: immunoSEQ multiplex PCR; the TCRdb copy retains only in-frame clones and omits some. The sample records about 270,000 clones, approximately 94% being singletons. Samples with a second dose at about 4 or about 12 weeks were pooled together. V was clipped by 5 bases and J by 6 bases; unmatched bases: 7. CDR1 and CDR2 (germline): ENHRY, SYGVKD. The CDR3 extends over 13 amino acids. As to this clone: Antigen specificity is unknown.

The sample in question was peripheral blood, obtained 28 days after the second AZD1222 dose. The sequence was collected from an adult who received the AZD1222 COVID-19 vaccine. V gene TRBV10-3 combines with J gene TRBJ2-7, with TRBD2 identical over 7 bases. The CDR3 here is CAISSGDNGEQYF. CDR3 nucleotides: TGTGCCATCAGTAGCGGGGATAACGGCGAGCAGTACTTC.